Below, 19 T cell receptor beta chains from the same sample are listed, as sequenced in a study of T-cell reconstitution after alpha-beta-depleted transplantation in children. TCRbeta library construction was performed incorporating unique molecular identifiers. TCRdb reprocessed the PCR reads with MiXCR, giving one entry per CDR3 protein. The sample consists of around 600,000 distinct CDR3 sequences, approximately 15% of them appearing once. Sequenced here: PBMCs from the stem cell graft donor, sampled from the stem cell graft. Receptor source: a human donor who donated a stem cell graft to a child with acute myeloid leukemia.

The chain joins TRBV9 to TRBJ2-3, with D maybe TRBD1 (6 bases). Germline lookup yields CDR1 SGDLS and CDR2 YYNGEE. CDR3 size: 15 residues. Trimming pared 2 bases from V and 2 bases from J, leaving 12 bases between. CDR3 sequence reads: CASSVRQVPTDTQYF. As DNA, the CDR3 is TGTGCCAGCAGCGTCCGACAGGTTCCCACAGATACGCAGTATTTT.

A remark on this clonotype: One base away lies a much larger clone, so this may be a sequencing read error. The chain joins TRBV6-1 to TRBJ2-1; no definite D call. V was trimmed by 11 bases and J by 12 bases, leaving 17 bases between them. Germline CDR1 is MNHNS and CDR2 is SASEGT. This CDR3 is 11 amino acids long. The DNA of the CDR3 is TGTGCCGGCATTCAGTCCCGAAGGCAGTTCTTC. It encodes CAGIQSRRQFF.

The chain employs TRBV15 and TRBJ2-7, with D maybe TRBD1 (5 bases). The V gene's germline CDR1 is LNHNV and CDR2 YYDKDF (reference sequence). The CDR3 consists of 13 residues. The V end was cut by 5 bases, the J end by 6 bases, with 14 bases between. The DNA for the CDR3 is TGTGCCACCAGCGCAAGGACAACCGGCGAGCAGTACTTC. Translating gives CATSARTTGEQYF.

This clonotype appeared a few times. The V gene is TRBV20-1, the J gene TRBJ2-1; TRBD2 matches 11 bases. V lost 5 bases and J lost 0; bases outside the gene matches: 15. The CDR3 has 19 residues. Germline V gene data show CDR1 as DFQATT and CDR2 as SNEGSKA (reference sequence). In DNA, the CDR3 is TGCAGTGCTCCCAACCTAGCGGGGGGTGGGCTAAGCTCCTACAATGAGCAGTTCTTC. Its translation: CSAPNLAGGGLSSYNEQFF.

The V call is TRBV12-3 or TRBV12-4, the J call TRBJ2-1, with 7 nucleotides matching TRBD1. The CDR3 consists of 15 residues. Trimming removed 3 bases from V and 3 bases from J; junction bases left unmatched: 5. CDR3 protein: CASSFGGQFYNEQFF. CDR3 DNA sequence: TGTGCCAGCAGTTTTGGGGGACAGTTCTACAATGAGCAGTTCTTC.

There are many counts of this clonotype. V gene TRBV10-3 combines with J gene TRBJ2-5; tentative D call: TRBD2 (7 bases). Trimming pared 3 bases from V and 5 bases from J, leaving 16 bases between. CDR1 is ENHRY and CDR2 is SYGVKD in the germline V gene. The CDR3 runs to 15 residues. CDR3 amino acids: CAISDNGGAMETQYF. The CDR3 bases are TGTGCCATCAGTGACAATGGGGGGGCCATGGAGACCCAGTACTTC.

This chain connects TRBV18 to TRBJ1-1, with TRBD1 as a possible D gene (5 bases). This CDR3 is built from 15 residues. Germline V CDR1 and CDR2: KGHSH, LQKENI. Deletions cut 2 bases from V and 5 bases from J, with 15 bases between. The CDR3 here is CASSPTPGQNTEAFF. The DNA for the CDR3 is TGTGCCAGCTCACCAACCCCAGGGCAGAATACTGAAGCTTTCTTT.

This chain links TRBV7-2 with TRBJ1-6; TRBD1 might be the D (5 bases). The V gene lost 0 bases and the J gene lost 10 bases, with 13 bases spanning the gap. Germline CDR1 is SGHTA and CDR2 is FQGNSA. The length of the CDR3 is 15 residues. CDR3 in amino acids: CASSLASGGRSPLHF. The CDR3 DNA reads TGTGCCAGCAGCTTAGCATCCGGGGGTCGATCACCCCTCCACTTT.

The chain links TRBV29-1 to TRBJ1-3; 7 nucleotides line up with TRBD1. CDR3 length: 15 amino acids. Germline CDR1 is SQVTM and CDR2 is ANQGSEA. The V gene end was trimmed by 6 bases and the J gene end by 2 bases; junction bases not matched to a gene: 10. The CDR3 here is CSVVGGDFPGNTIYF. The DNA of the CDR3 is TGCAGCGTAGTAGGGGGCGACTTCCCTGGAAACACCATATATTTT.

V is TRBV4-3 and J is TRBJ1-1; a weak D match, TRBD1 (6 bases). The V end was cut by 1 base, the J end by 8 bases, with 11 bases between. Per the germline V gene, CDR1 is LGHNA and CDR2 is YSLEER. The length of the CDR3 is 13 residues. The CDR3 DNA reads as TGCGCCAGCAGCCAAGGCAAGACAGGAGAAGCTTTCTTT. It specifies CASSQGKTGEAFF.

The chain carries TRBV7-8 and TRBJ2-7; 7 bases are a match to TRBD2. Germline CDR1 and CDR2: SGHVS and FQNEAQ. The CDR3 extends over 15 amino acids. CDR3: CATSRGGGLNYEQYV. CDR3 DNA: TGTGCCACCAGCCGTGGGGGGGGTCTTAACTACGAGCAGTACGTC.

At least ten counts were recorded for this clonotype. This rearrangement joins TRBV4-3 to TRBJ1-2; the D is unclear. Trimming left V 2 bases short and J 0 bases short, with 4 bases between. This CDR3 spans 13 amino acids. Germline CDR1 LGHNA, CDR2 YSLEER. The CDR3 loop reads CASSQISNYGYTF. As DNA, the CDR3 is TGCGCCAGCAGCCAAATTTCTAACTATGGCTACACCTTC.

There are a few counts of this clonotype. V usage is TRBV5-5 and J usage is TRBJ2-5; tentatively, D is TRBD2 (6 bases). The CDR3 runs 15 residues. Germline CDR1 and CDR2: SGHKS and YYEKEE (reference sequence). The V end was cut by 0 bases, the J end by 5 bases, with 14 bases between. CDR3 sequence (DNA): TGTGCCAGCAGCTTGGCGGGCAGGCGGGGTGAGACCCAGTACTTC. Translation: CASSLAGRRGETQYF.

This clonotype was detected once. At one end, the junction sequence differs from germline, possibly due to a read error. The chain links TRBV9 to TRBJ2-7; TRBD2 is a possible D gene (6 bases). Germline-derived CDR1 and CDR2 are SGDLS and YYNGEE. The CDR3 sequence is 13 residues long. The CDR3 sequence: CDSSGRGSYEQYF. CDR3 sequence (DNA): TGTGACAGCAGCGGGCGCGGGTCCTACGAGCAGTACTTC.

Many counts were recorded for this clonotype. V gene TRBV5-1 combines with J gene TRBJ2-1; a weak D match, TRBD2 (5 bases). Germline V gene data show CDR1 as SGHRS and CDR2 as YFSETQ. This CDR3 spans 14 amino acids. V lost 1 base, J lost 13 bases, and 18 bases lay in between. Written as DNA, the CDR3 is TGCGCCAGCAGCTTGTCGGCGGCCCTCGGACTCCAGTTCTTC. It is translated as CASSLSAALGLQFF.

A few counts support this clonotype. The V gene is TRBV2, the J gene TRBJ2-7; the D gene is possibly TRBD1 (6 bases). Germline V gives CDR1 SNHLY, CDR2 FYNNEI. There are 14 residues in the CDR3. Trimming removed 6 bases at V and 3 bases at J, with 15 bases between. The CDR3 DNA sequence: TGTGCCAGCAGCATACGGGACAACTACTACGAGCAGTACGTC. It codes for CASSIRDNYYEQYV.

There are a few counts of this clonotype. A junction boundary mismatches the germline segment, possibly from a read error. The chain is built from TRBV6-5 and TRBJ2-3; maybe TRBD2 (5 bases). Germline V lookup: CDR1 MNHEY, CDR2 SVGAGI. The CDR3 has 17 residues. CDR3 DNA: TGTGCCAGCACTTACTTGGCTCGAGCGGTTAACACAGATACGCAGTATTTT. Its protein is CASTYLARAVNTDTQYF.

The chain joins TRBV20-1 to TRBJ2-1, with D tentatively TRBD1 (6 bases). Between the trimmed V and J ends, which lost 0 bases and 6 bases, there was a span of 12 bases. The CDR3 is 14 residues long. Germline V lookup: CDR1 DFQATT, CDR2 SNEGSKA (reference sequence). CDR3 bases: TGCAGTGCTAGAGATCTGGCAGGGGCCAATGAGCAGTTCTTC. It translates to CSARDLAGANEQFF.

This clonotype was counted ten times or more. The rearrangement joins TRBV6-1 to TRBJ2-3, with 13 bases aligning to TRBD2. The CDR3 length is 15 residues. In germline, CDR1 is MNHNS, CDR2 SASEGT. The V and J ends lost 6 bases and 3 bases, in that order; junction bases with no gene match: 3. The CDR3 coding sequence is TGTGCCAGCAGGAAGACTAGCGGGGGGACAGATACGCAGTATTTT. This encodes CASRKTSGGTDTQYF.